The 20 T cell receptor beta chains listed next were all sequenced from one sample in a study of lymphopenia after photon versus proton radiotherapy (dated by TCRdb to between 2018 and 2020). Library creation used the immunoSEQ multiplex PCR assay. TCRdb retrieved this table from immuneACCESS and kept in-frame rearrangements only. Not all clones are present; in checked studies, unresolved V genes account for under half, and no reason is known for the remainder. For this sample there are around 20,000 clones; about 92% appear just once. The ten biggest clones cover about 1.5% of the sample. This specimen consisted of peripheral blood, obtained from a patient treated with photon-based radiotherapy. The receptor set was obtained from a woman aged 40 to 55 with cholangiocarcinoma.

The rearrangement uses TRBV11-1 and TRBJ1-1, with unresolved D. The germline V gene has CDR1 SGHAT and CDR2 FQDESV (reference sequence). V lost 0 bases to trimming and J lost 8 bases, with 10 bases between them. This CDR3 is built from 13 residues. This CDR3 is CASSLAANVEAFF. CDR3 in DNA: TGTGCCAGCAGCTTAGCGGCCAACGTGGAAGCTTTCTTT.

The V call is TRBV7-2, the J call TRBJ1-3; TRBD1 might be the D (6 bases). Germline CDR1 is SGHTA and CDR2 is FQGNSA. Trimming pared 5 bases from V and 4 bases from J, leaving 15 bases between. This CDR3 has 15 residues. CDR3 DNA sequence: TGTGCCAGCAGCCTGGACACCAGGGGCGGAAACACCATATATTTT. Its translation is CASSLDTRGGNTIYF.

The chain has TRBV7-3 and TRBJ1-1, with D hard to call. Between the trimmed V and J ends, which lost 5 bases and 4 bases, there was a span of 17 bases. Germline assignment: CDR1 SGHTA and CDR2 FQGTGA. The CDR3 runs to 15 residues. The CDR3 DNA reads as TGTGCCAGCAGCCCCTCCACCGGTCTTGGCACTGAAGCTTTCTTT. Its translation: CASSPSTGLGTEAFF.

The rearrangement links TRBV2 to TRBJ2-7; D is unclear. This CDR3 region has 13 residues. The ends were cut back, 7 bases at V and 0 bases at J, with 10 bases in the middle. CDR1 and CDR2 from the germline V gene are SNHLY and FYNNEI. The CDR3 DNA reads TGTGCCAGCACTCCCGTTAGCTCCTACGAGCAGTACTTC. This translates into CASTPVSSYEQYF.

This chain links TRBV10-3 with TRBJ2-2; maybe TRBD1 (6 bases). The germline gives CDR1 ENHRY, CDR2 SYGVKD. This CDR3 contains 14 residues. Trimming left V 8 bases short and J 0 bases short, with 10 bases between. For the CDR3, the DNA is TGTGCCATCCTAGGACAGCCGAACACCGGGGAGCTGTTTTTT. It specifies CAILGQPNTGELFF.

Remarks on this clone: A read error may account for a junction end that differs from germline. This rearrangement joins TRBV9 to TRBJ1-6; no clear D. The CDR3 has 15 amino acids. Germline CDR1 is SGDLS and CDR2 is YYNGEE. This CDR3 reads CASSVGTGENSPPHF. CDR3 nucleotides: TGTGCCAGCAGCGTAGGGACGGGCGAGAATTCACCCCCCCACTTT.

This clone was recorded only once. This chain uses TRBV6-1 with TRBJ2-3; D unclear. Trimming removed 2 bases from V and 2 bases from J, with 8 bases in between. The CDR3 is made up of 14 amino acids. The germline CDR1 and CDR2 sequences are MNHNS and SASEGT. CDR3 region: CASSERSSTDTQYF. As DNA, the CDR3 is TGTGCCAGCAGTGAACGGAGCTCCACAGATACGCAGTATTTT.

The chain combines TRBV7-6 with TRBJ2-3; D is ambiguous. The CDR3 loop spans 15 amino acids. In germline, CDR1 is SGHVS, CDR2 FNYEAQ. V was shortened by 4 bases and J by 3 bases, with 14 bases between the two germline ends. CDR3 amino acids: CASSYLSGWTDTQYF. The CDR3 nucleotides are TGTGCCAGCAGCTACCTTTCTGGGTGGACAGATACGCAGTATTTT.

V usage is TRBV25-1 and J usage is TRBJ2-3; D is uncertain. This CDR3 is built from 11 residues. CDR1 is MGHDK, CDR2 SYGVNS, per germline. The ends were cut back, 1 base at V and 8 bases at J, with 4 bases in the middle. The CDR3 DNA follows: TGTGCCAGCAGTGAATGGGGTACGCAGTATTTT. Its protein product is CASSEWGTQYF.

This chain links TRBV9 with TRBJ2-2; 10 nucleotides agree with TRBD1. The J segment lost 5 bases and the V segment lost 2 bases, leaving 12 bases of the junction unmatched. Germline CDR1 SGDLS, CDR2 YYNGEE. The CDR3 spans 18 residues. CDR3: CASSVGQGSGSGTGELFF. The CDR3 coding sequence is TGTGCCAGCAGCGTGGGACAGGGGAGCGGGAGTGGAACCGGGGAGCTGTTTTTT. Together with reference TRBV9 and TRBJ2-2, the CDR3 gives the full variable domain: DSGVTQTPKHLITATGQRVTLRCSPRSGDLSVYWYQQSLDQGLQFLIQYYNGEERAKGNILERFSAQQFPDLHSELNLSSLELGDSALYFCASSVGQGSGSGTGELFFGEGSRLTVL.

The V and J genes are TRBV18 and TRBJ1-2, with TRBD1 matching 7 bases. This CDR3 region has 18 residues. V lost 1 base and J lost 5; bases outside the gene matches: 16. CDR1 is KGHSH, CDR2 LQKENI, per germline. The CDR3 nucleotides read TGTGCCAGCTCACCACTAAGACTTCCGGGACAGTCAACTTATGGCTACACCTTC. The encoded protein is CASSPLRLPGQSTYGYTF. Based on the CDR3 plus reference TRBV18 and TRBJ1-2, the full variable domain is NAGVMQNPRHLVRRRGQEARLRCSPMKGHSHVYWYRQLPEEGLKFMVYLQKENIIDESGMPKERFSAEFPKEGPSILRIQQVVRGDSAAYFCASSPLRLPGQSTYGYTFGSGTRLTVV.

This clone was found once. The chain recombines TRBV29-1 with TRBJ1-2, with a weak D call TRBD1 (6 bases). Germline V gene data show CDR1 as SQVTM and CDR2 as ANQGSEA. The CDR3 is made up of 14 amino acids. V was pared by 4 bases and J by 4 bases, with 16 bases between. CDR3 loop: CSVVMGGWGYGYTF. The CDR3 region has the DNA TGCAGCGTTGTGATGGGGGGCTGGGGCTATGGCTACACCTTC. The whole variable domain, filled in from reference TRBV29-1 and TRBJ1-2, reads SAVISQKPSRDICQRGTSLTIQCQVDSQVTMMFWYRQQPGQSLTLIATANQGSEATYESGFVIDKFPISRPNLTFSTLTVSNMSPEDSSIYLCSVVMGGWGYGYTFGSGTRLTVV.

The chain joins TRBV25-1 to TRBJ2-7; D call uncertain. Germline CDR1 is MGHDK and CDR2 is SYGVNS. The CDR3 is 12 residues long. Deletions cut 3 bases from V and 3 bases from J, with 6 bases between. CDR3 coding DNA: TGTGCCAGCAGTGATTTGGTCTACGAGCAGTACTTC. Protein: CASSDLVYEQYF.

The chain is built from TRBV7-2 and TRBJ1-6; 8 bases fit TRBD1. With V trimmed by 3 bases and J by 7 bases, 8 bases remained unmatched. The germline CDR1 and CDR2 sequences are SGHTA and FQGNSA. This CDR3 contains 16 residues. The chain's CDR3 is CASSLQPGGGNSPLHF. CDR3 sequence (DNA): TGTGCCAGCAGCTTGCAACCAGGGGGCGGCAATTCACCCCTCCACTTT.

This clone was recorded once. The genes are TRBV11-3 and TRBJ2-2; D call uncertain. Germline lookup yields CDR1 SGHNT and CDR2 YENEEA. V was cut by 3 bases and J by 1 base, with 12 bases left in between. This CDR3 contains 16 residues. CDR3 protein: CASSFLSDLNTGELFF. The CDR3 nucleotides are TGTGCCAGCAGCTTCCTCTCCGACTTGAACACCGGGGAGCTGTTTTTT.

The chain has TRBV28 and TRBJ1-4; 7 bases are a match to TRBD1. CDR1 is MDHEN, CDR2 SYDVKM, per germline. Trimming cost V 8 bases and J 14 bases; bases outside gene matches: 17. The CDR3 runs 14 residues. CDR3 protein: CASCTQGGRLGLFF. In DNA form, the CDR3 reads TGTGCCAGCTGCACACAAGGGGGCCGCCTGGGGCTGTTTTTT.

This sequence joins TRBV9 and TRBJ1-4; maybe TRBD1 (6 bases). CDR1 is SGDLS, CDR2 YYNGEE, per germline. The CDR3 sequence is 15 residues long. V lost 4 bases and J 8 bases, leaving 18 bases between the germline ends. CDR3 in amino acids: CASSPLGGRGEKLFF. The CDR3 DNA follows: TGTGCCAGCAGCCCCCTCGGGGGGCGAGGGGAAAAACTGTTTTTT.

This rearrangement joins TRBV25-1 to TRBJ1-2; possibly TRBD1 for D (5 bases). Per germline, CDR1 MGHDK and CDR2 SYGVNS. Trimming took 3 bases from V and 2 from J, leaving 7 bases between them. This CDR3 has 13 amino acids. CDR3 sequence: CASSDRENYGYTF. The CDR3 DNA follows: TGTGCCAGCAGTGACAGGGAGAACTATGGCTACACCTTC.

This chain links TRBV9 with TRBJ1-2, with 7 nucleotides matching TRBD1. Trimming at V came to 5 bases and at J to 1 base, leaving 8 bases not matched to a gene. The CDR3 contains 15 residues. The germline gives CDR1 SGDLS, CDR2 YYNGEE. CDR3 region: CASSEQGLDNYGYTF. CDR3 bases: TGTGCCAGCAGTGAACAGGGGTTGGATAACTATGGCTACACCTTC. Full variable domain (missing parts from reference TRBV9 and TRBJ1-2): DSGVTQTPKHLITATGQRVTLRCSPRSGDLSVYWYQQSLDQGLQFLIQYYNGEERAKGNILERFSAQQFPDLHSELNLSSLELGDSALYFCASSEQGLDNYGYTFGSGTRLTVV.

This chain joins TRBV9 and TRBJ1-5; tentative D call: TRBD1 (5 bases). The germline CDR1 and CDR2 sequences are SGDLS and YYNGEE. CDR3 length: 15 residues. Trimming stripped 0 bases from V and 4 bases from J, with 11 bases between. The DNA for the CDR3 is TGTGCCAGCAGCGTAGGAGGGACGGGAAATCAGCCCCAGCATTTT. Encoded protein: CASSVGGTGNQPQHF. Full variable domain (missing parts from reference TRBV9 and TRBJ1-5): DSGVTQTPKHLITATGQRVTLRCSPRSGDLSVYWYQQSLDQGLQFLIQYYNGEERAKGNILERFSAQQFPDLHSELNLSSLELGDSALYFCASSVGGTGNQPQHFGDGTRLSIL.